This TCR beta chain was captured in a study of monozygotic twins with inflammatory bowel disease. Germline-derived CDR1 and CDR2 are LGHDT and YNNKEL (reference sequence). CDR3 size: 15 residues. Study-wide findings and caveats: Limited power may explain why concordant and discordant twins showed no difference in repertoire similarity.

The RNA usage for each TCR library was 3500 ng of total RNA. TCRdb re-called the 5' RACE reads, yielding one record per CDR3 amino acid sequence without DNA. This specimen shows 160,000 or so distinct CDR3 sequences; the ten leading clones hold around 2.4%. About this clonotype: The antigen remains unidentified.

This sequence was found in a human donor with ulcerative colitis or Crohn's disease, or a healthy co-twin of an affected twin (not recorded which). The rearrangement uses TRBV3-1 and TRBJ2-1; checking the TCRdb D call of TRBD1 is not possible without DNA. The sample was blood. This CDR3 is CASSRDRVTYNEQFF.